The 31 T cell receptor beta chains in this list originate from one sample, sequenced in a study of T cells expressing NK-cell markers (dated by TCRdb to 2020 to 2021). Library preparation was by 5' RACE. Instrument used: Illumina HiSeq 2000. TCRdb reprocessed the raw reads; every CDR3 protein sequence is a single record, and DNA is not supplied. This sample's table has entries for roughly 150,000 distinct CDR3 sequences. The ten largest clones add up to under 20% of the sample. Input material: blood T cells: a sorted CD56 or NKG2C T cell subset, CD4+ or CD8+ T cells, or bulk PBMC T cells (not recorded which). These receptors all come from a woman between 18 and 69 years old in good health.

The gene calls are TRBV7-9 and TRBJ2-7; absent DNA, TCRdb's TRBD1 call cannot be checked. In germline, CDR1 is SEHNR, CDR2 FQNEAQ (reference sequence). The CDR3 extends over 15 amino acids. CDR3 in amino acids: CASSSQGNPSYEQYF.

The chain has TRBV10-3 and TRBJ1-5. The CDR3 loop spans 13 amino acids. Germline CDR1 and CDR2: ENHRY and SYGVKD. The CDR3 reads CAIAAPGNQPQHF.

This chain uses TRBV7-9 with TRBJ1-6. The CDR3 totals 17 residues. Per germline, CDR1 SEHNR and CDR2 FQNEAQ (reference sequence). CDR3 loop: CASSRDAGGPYNSPLHF.

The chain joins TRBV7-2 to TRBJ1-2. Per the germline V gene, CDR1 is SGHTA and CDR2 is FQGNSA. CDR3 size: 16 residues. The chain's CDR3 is CASSLGKGSGLYGYTF.

CDR3 region: CASSPTGAQETQYF. The V call is TRBV3-1, the J call TRBJ2-5; lacking DNA, the TRBD1 call made by TCRdb goes unchecked. This CDR3 contains 14 residues. CDR1 LGHDT and CDR2 YNNKEL come from the germline V gene (reference sequence).

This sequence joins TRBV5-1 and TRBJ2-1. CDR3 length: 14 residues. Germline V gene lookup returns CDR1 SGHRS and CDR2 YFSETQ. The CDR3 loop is CASSSGSSRGEQFF.

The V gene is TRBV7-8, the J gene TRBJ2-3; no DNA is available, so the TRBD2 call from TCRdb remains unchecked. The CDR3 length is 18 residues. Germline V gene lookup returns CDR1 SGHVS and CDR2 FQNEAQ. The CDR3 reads CASSPPLGLAGSTDTQYF.

The CDR3 region is CASSTAGTMDGYTF. The chain couples TRBV25-1 to TRBJ1-2; absent DNA, TCRdb's TRBD1 call cannot be checked. CDR3 length: 14 residues. The V gene's germline CDR1 is MGHDK and CDR2 SYGVNS.

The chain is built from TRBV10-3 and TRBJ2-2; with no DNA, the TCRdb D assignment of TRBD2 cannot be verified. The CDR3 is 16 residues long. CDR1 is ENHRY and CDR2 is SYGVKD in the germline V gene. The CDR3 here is CAISGTSGRRTGELFF.

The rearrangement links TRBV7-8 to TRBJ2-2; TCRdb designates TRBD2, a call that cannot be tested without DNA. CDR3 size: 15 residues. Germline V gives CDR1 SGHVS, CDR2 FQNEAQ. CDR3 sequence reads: CASSFGGSNTGELFF.

The CDR3: CASSLVNRGRDEQYF. This chain connects TRBV5-1 to TRBJ2-7; TCRdb proposes TRBD1, but this gene call is untestable without DNA. Looked up from germline, CDR1 is SGHRS and CDR2 is YFSETQ. This CDR3 is 15 amino acids long.

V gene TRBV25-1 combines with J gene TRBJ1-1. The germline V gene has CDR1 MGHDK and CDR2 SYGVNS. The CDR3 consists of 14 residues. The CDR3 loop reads CASSESKWNTEAFF.

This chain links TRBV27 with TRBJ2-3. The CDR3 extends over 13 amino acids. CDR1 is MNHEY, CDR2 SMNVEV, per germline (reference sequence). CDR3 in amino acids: CASRSGSTDTQYF.

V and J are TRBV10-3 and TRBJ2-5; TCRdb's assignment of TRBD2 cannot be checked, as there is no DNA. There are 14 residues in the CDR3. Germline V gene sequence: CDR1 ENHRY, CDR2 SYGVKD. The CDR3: CAIRAGLAGETQYF.

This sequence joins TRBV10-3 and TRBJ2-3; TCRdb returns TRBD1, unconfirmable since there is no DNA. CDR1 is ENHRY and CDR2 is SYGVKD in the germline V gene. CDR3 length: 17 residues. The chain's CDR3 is CAISAGTGRDSTDTQYF.

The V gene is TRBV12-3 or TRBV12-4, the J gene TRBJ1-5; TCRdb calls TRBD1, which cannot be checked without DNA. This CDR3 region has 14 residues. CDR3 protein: CASAWTGGGQPQHF.

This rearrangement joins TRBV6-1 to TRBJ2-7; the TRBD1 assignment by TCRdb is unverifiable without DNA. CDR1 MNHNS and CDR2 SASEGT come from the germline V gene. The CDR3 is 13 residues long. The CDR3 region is CASSTFEAPEQYF.

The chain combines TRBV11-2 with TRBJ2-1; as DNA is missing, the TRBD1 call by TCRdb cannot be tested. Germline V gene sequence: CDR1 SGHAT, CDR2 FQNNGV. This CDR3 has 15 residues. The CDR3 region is CASSPLWRDINEQFF.

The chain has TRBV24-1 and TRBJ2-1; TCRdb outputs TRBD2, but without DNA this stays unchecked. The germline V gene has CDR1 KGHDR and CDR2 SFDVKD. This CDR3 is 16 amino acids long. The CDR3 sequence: CATSDSPPLGYNEQFF.

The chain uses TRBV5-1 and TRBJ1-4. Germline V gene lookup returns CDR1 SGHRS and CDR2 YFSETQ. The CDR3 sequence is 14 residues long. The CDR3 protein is CASSPRTVNEKLFF.

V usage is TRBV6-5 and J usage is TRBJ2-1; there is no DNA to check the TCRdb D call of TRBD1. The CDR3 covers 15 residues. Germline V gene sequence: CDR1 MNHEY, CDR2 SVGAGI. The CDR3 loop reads CASSYQGSSYNEQFF.

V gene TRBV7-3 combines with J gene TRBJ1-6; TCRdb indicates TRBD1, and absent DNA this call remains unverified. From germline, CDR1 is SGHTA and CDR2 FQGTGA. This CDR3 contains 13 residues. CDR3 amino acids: CASSITPGSPLHF.

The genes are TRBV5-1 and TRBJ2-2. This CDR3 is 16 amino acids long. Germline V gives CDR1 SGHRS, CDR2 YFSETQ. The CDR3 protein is CASNPKKNSLTGELFF.

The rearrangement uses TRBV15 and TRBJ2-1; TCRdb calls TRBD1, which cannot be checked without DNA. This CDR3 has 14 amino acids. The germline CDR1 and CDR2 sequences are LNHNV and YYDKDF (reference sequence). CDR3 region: CATSRSPQGNEQFF.

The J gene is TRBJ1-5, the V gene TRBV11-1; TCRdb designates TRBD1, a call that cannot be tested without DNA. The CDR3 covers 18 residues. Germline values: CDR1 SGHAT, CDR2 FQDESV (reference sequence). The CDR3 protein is CASSPGQGTLNSNQPQHF.

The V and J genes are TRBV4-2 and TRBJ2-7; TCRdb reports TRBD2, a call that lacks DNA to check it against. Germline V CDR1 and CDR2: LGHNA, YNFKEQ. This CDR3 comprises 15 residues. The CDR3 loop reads CASSLGTSGTEEQYF.

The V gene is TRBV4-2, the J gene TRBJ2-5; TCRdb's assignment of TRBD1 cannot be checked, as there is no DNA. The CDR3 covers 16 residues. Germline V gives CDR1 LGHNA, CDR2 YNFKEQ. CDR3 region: CASSQDLAGGAETQYF.

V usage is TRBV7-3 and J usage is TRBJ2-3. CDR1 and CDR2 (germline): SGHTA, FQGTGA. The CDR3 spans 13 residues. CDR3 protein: CASRRGSTDTQYF.

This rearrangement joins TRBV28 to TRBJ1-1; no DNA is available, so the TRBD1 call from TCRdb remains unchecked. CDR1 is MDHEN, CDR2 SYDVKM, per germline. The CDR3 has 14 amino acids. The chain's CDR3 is CASSLGGKGTEAFF.

The CDR3 loop reads CSAIDRVLTPTYEQYF. The rearrangement links TRBV20-1 to TRBJ2-7; TCRdb selects TRBD1, and the lack of DNA leaves this call unchecked. There are 16 residues in the CDR3. Germline assignment: CDR1 DFQATT and CDR2 SNEGSKA (reference sequence).

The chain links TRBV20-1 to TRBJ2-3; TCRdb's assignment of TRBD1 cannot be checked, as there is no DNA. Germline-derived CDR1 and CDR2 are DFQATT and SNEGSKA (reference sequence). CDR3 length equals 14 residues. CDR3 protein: CSAQDRDGTDTQYF.